Sequencing of this TCR beta chain was carried out in a study of cytomegalovirus exposure and HLA in healthy donors. Study overall: HLA-typed donors were the source of about 85 million unique TCRs, which an early data release held. The study's findings and limits: Accounts indicate the classifier identified cytomegalovirus status with strong specificity and sensitivity. In a later analysis, HLA-associated TCR beta chains were more clonally expanded than equally common others.

CDR1 is SGHTA, CDR2 FQGNSA, per germline. The CDR3 has 14 residues. The V gene lost 5 bases and the J gene lost 2 bases, with 10 bases spanning the gap. With regard to this clone: The antigen remains undetermined.

PCR amplification relied on 60 Vbeta primers (plus 13 Jbeta primers). Libraries were prepared by immunoSEQ multiplex PCR; TCRdb keeps only in-frame clonotypes and omits some of them. The repertoire holds 150,000 to 200,000 clones, around 75% seen once, with around 2.5% in the top ten. This receptor was taken from a female donor in good health and CMV-seronegative. Sequencing was done on a sample of PBMCs. The rearrangement uses TRBV7-2 and TRBJ2-1; D uncertain. CDR3 protein: CASSPHAAYNEQFF. The CDR3 coding sequence is TGTGCCAGCAGCCCCCACGCGGCCTACAATGAGCAGTTCTTC.